The clone carrying this TCR beta chain was recorded at least ten times. The antigen is not known. In germline, CDR1 is MGHRA, CDR2 YSYEKL. Trimming took 4 bases from V and 7 from J, leaving 13 bases between them. The CDR3 runs to 13 residues. These data originate in a study of T cells in Graves' hyperthyroidism and ophthalmopathy. Study observations and caveats: Blood also held most thyroid clonotypes expanded beyond 0.001. Ophthalmopathy got predicted by the model a median about 6.5 months before its onset.

RNA transcripts provided the source from which TCR beta CDR3 regions were amplified. The primer set for the first-round RT-PCR of the TCR CDR3 was HTBI. TCRdb itself ran the multiplex PCR reads through MiXCR, one entry per CDR3 protein. The sample gives around 600,000 distinct CDR3 sequences, just under 45% of which show up once; about 7.2% is in the top ten. The material sequenced was peripheral blood or thyroid tissue (not recorded which). The TCR originated in an adult man with Graves' disease, either hyperthyroidism or ophthalmopathy (not recorded which). This chain links TRBV4-1 with TRBJ1-1; no clear D gene. CDR3 region: CASSPDGYLEAFF. The CDR3 DNA sequence: TGCGCCAGCAGCCCCGACGGCTACCTTGAAGCTTTCTTT.